The clone carrying this T cell receptor beta chain was counted only a few times. The antigen is not known. Using its own MiXCR run on the 5' RACE reads, TCRdb lists one record per CDR3 protein. The sample includes 45,000 to 55,000 distinct CDR3 sequences, approximately 9% of them seen just once. Between the trimmed V and J ends, which lost 0 bases and 6 bases, there was a span of 15 bases. Germline lookup yields CDR1 SGHTA and CDR2 FQGNSA. This CDR3 has 16 residues. These data are taken from a study of T-cell memory formation after mild COVID-19. General study points: Pre-infection memory harbored some responding clones, suggesting cross-reactive memory joined.

The V and J genes are TRBV7-2 and TRBJ2-1; D may be TRBD2 (6 bases). Sequencing used PBMCs or a T cell subset sorted from them (not recorded which). The receptor comes from an adult woman who had mild COVID-19 (a few samples of this study predate the infection). Cell type and time point are not known. The chain's CDR3 is CASSLAVEGLRNEQFF. The CDR3 DNA reads TGTGCCAGCAGCTTAGCGGTGGAAGGACTACGCAATGAGCAGTTCTTC.